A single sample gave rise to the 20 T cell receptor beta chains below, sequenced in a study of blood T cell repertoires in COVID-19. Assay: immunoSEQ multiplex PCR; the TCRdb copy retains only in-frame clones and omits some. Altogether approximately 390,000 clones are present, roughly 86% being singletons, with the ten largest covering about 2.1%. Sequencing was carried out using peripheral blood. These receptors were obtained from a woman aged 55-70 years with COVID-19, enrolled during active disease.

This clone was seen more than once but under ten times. The CDR3 spells CASSVAMLAGTDTQYF. The CDR3, as DNA: TGTGCCAGCAGCGTAGCTATGCTAGCTGGCACAGATACGCAGTATTTT. V and J are TRBV9 and TRBJ2-3; TRBD2 might be the D (5 bases). CDR1 is SGDLS and CDR2 is YYNGEE in the germline V gene. The CDR3 runs 16 residues. With 0 bases removed from V and 1 base from J, the gap between germline ends came to 12 bases.

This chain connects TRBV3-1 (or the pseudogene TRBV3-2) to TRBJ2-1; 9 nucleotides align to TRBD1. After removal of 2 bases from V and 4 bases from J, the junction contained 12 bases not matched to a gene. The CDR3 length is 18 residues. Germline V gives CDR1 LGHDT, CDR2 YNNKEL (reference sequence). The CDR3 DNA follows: TGTGCCAGCAGCCAATTCTCCTCCGGGACAGGGATGTACAATGAGCAGTTCTTC. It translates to CASSQFSSGTGMYNEQFF.

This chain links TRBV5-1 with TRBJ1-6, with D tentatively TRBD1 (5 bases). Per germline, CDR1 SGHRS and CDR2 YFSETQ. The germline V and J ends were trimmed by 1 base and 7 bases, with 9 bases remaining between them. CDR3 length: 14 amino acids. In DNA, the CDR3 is TGCGCCAGCAGCTTGACGGAGGGGAATTCACCCCTCCACTTT. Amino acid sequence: CASSLTEGNSPLHF.

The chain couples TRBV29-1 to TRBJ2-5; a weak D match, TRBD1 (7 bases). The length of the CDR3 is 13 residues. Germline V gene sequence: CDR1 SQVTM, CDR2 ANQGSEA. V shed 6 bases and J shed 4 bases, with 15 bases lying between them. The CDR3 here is CSVRNRGGETQYF. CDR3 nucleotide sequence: TGCAGCGTCCGAAACAGGGGAGGAGAGACCCAGTACTTC.

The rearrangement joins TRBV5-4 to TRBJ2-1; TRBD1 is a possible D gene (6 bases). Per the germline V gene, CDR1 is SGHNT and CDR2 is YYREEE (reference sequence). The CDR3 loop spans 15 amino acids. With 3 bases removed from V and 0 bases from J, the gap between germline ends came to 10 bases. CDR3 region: CASSSQGSSYNEQFF. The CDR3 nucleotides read TGTGCCAGCAGCTCACAGGGTAGCTCCTACAATGAGCAGTTCTTC. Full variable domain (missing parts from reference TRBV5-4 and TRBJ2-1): ETGVTQSPTHLIKTRGQQVTLRCSSQSGHNTVSWYQQALGQGPQFIFQYYREEENGRGNFPPRFSGLQFPNYSSELNVNALELDDSALYLCASSSQGSSYNEQFFGPGTRLTVL.

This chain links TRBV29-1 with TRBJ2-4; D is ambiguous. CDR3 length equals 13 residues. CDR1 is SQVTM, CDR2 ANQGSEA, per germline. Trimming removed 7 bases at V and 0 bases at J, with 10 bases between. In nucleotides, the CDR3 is TGCAGCGGGCTTCTCCTAGCCAAAAACATTCAGTACTTC. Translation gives CSGLLLAKNIQYF.

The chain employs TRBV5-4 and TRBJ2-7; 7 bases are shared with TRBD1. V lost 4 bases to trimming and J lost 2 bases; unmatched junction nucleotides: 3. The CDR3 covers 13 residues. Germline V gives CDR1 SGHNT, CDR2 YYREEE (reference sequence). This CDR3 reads CASSPGGAYEQYF. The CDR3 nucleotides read TGTGCCAGCAGCCCAGGGGGAGCCTACGAGCAGTACTTC.

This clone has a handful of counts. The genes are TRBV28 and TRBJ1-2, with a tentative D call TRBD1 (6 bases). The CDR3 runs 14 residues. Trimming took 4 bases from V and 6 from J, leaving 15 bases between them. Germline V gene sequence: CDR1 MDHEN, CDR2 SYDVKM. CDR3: CASSSLLDSHGYTF. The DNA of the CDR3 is TGTGCCAGCAGTTCCCTCTTGGACAGCCATGGCTACACCTTC.

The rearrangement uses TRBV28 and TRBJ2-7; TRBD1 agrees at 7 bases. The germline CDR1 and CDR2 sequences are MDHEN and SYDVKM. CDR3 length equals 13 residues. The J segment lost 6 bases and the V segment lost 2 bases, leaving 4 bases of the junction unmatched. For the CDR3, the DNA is TGTGCCAGCAGTTTAATCGACAGGGCCGAGCAGTACTTC. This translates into CASSLIDRAEQYF.

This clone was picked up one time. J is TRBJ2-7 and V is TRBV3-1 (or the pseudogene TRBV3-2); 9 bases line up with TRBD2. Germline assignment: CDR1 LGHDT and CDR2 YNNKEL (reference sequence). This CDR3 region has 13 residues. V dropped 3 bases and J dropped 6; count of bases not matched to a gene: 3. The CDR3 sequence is CASSQGLAGEQYF. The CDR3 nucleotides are TGTGCCAGCAGCCAGGGACTAGCTGGCGAGCAGTACTTC.

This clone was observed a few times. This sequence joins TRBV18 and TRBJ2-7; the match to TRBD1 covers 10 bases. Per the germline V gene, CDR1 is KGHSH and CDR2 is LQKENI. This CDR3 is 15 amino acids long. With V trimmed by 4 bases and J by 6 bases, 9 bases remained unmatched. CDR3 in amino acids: CASSHGQGGLGEQYF. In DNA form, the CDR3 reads TGTGCCAGCTCACATGGACAGGGGGGCCTTGGCGAGCAGTACTTC.

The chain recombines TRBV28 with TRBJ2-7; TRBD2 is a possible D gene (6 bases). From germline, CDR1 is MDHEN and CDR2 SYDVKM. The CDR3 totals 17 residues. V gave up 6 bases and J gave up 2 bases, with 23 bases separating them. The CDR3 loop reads CASSQSPGWGLPYEQYF. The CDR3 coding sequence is TGTGCCAGCAGCCAAAGCCCGGGGTGGGGACTGCCCTACGAGCAGTACTTC.

This CDR3 reads CASRTGQPTDTQYF. CDR3 DNA sequence: TGTGCCAGCAGAACCGGACAGCCCACAGATACGCAGTATTTT. V and J are TRBV6-1 and TRBJ2-3, with D perhaps matching TRBD1 (6 bases). The V gene's germline CDR1 is MNHNS and CDR2 SASEGT. The CDR3 loop spans 14 amino acids. The V end was cut by 6 bases, the J end by 2 bases, with 12 bases between.

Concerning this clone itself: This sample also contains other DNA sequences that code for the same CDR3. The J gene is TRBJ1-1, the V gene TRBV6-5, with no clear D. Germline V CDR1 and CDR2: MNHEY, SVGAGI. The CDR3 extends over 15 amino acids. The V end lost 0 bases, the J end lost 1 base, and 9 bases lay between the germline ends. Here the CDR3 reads CASSYSRVGNTEAFF. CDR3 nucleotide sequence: TGTGCCAGCAGTTACTCCCGGGTGGGGAACACTGAAGCTTTCTTT.

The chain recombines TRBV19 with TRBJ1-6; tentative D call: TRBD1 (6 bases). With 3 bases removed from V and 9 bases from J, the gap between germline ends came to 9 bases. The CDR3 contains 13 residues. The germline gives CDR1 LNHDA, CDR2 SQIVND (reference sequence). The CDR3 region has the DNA TGTGCCAGTAGTATTCAGGGGTTTTCACCCCTCCACTTT. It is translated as CASSIQGFSPLHF.

The CDR3 bases are TGTGCCAGCTCGGCACAGGGGGCGCAGGGTGGCTACACCTTC. Translation: CASSAQGAQGGYTF. The chain links TRBV18 to TRBJ1-2; 9 bases line up with TRBD1. The ends lost 6 bases at V and 7 bases at J; junction bases unmatched: 9. The CDR3 is 14 amino acids. Germline CDR1 and CDR2: KGHSH and LQKENI.

The CDR3 is CATNLWEGEQYF. The CDR3 bases are TGTGCCACCAACTTGTGGGAGGGCGAGCAGTACTTC. The chain carries TRBV7-9 and TRBJ2-7; the match to TRBD2 covers 7 bases. Germline CDR1 SEHNR, CDR2 FQNEAQ (reference sequence). This CDR3 has 12 residues. The J segment lost 6 bases and the V segment lost 10 bases, leaving 9 bases of the junction unmatched.

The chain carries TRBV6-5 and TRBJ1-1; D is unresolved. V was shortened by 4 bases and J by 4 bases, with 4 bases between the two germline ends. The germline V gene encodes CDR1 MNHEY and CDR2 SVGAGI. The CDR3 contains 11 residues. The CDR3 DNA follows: TGTGCCAGCAGTTCGGTCACTGAAGCTTTCTTT. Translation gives CASSSVTEAFF.

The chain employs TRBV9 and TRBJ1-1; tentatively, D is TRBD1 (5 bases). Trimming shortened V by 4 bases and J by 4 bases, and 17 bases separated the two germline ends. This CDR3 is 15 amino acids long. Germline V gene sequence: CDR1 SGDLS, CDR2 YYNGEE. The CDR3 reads CASSLNGGVATEAFF. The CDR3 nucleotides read TGTGCCAGCAGCCTTAACGGGGGGGTTGCCACTGAAGCTTTCTTT. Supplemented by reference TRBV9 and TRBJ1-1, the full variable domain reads DSGVTQTPKHLITATGQRVTLRCSPRSGDLSVYWYQQSLDQGLQFLIQYYNGEERAKGNILERFSAQQFPDLHSELNLSSLELGDSALYFCASSLNGGVATEAFFGQGTRLTVV.

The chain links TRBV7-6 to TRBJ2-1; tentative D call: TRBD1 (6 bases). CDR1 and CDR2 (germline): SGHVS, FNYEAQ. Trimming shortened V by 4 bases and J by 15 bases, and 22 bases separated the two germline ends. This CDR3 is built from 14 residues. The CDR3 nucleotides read TGTGCCAGCAGCTCGTCCCGGGACACCCCGCGGTTGTTCTTC. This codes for CASSSSRDTPRLFF.